This TCR beta chain was captured in a study of blood T cell repertoires in COVID-19. Study in general: The samples span acute and convalescent COVID-19 from the United States, Italy and Spain. T cells, B-cell-depleted T cells, or PBMCs provided the cDNA or gDNA that served as material.

Under the authors' procedure: The authors estimated nucleated cell counts from reference gene primer amplification. Profiling relied on immunoSEQ multiplex PCR, and the TCRdb table lists in-frame clones only, not all of them. V, J and clone size derive from that table, while D and trimming were established from the DNA sequence. The table has 310,000 or so clones, 89% seen once; the top ten hold about 6.8%. V was pared by 1 base and J by 5 bases, with 8 bases between. CDR1 and CDR2 (germline): SGHAT, FQNNGV. This CDR3 is 14 amino acids long. This chain connects TRBV11-2 to TRBJ1-4; weak D call: TRBD1 (6 bases). Sequenced sample: peripheral blood. The receptor comes from a young man who had recovered from COVID-19. The CDR3 nucleotides are TGTGCCAGCAGCTTAGGGGGACACAATGAAAAACTGTTTTTT. Its translation: CASSLGGHNEKLFF.